What follows are 31 T cell receptor beta chains derived from one specimen sequenced in a study of OX40 agonist ivuxolimab in advanced cancers. Data came from immunoSEQ multiplex PCR; TCRdb stores just in-frame clones and leaves some out. Of over 75,000 clones listed, 94% were seen once; the top ten hold about 2.4%. Material: CD4+ or CD8+ T cells sorted from blood, obtained in a trial of the OX40 agonist ivuxolimab. The receptors here all came from an adult with an advanced solid tumor such as melanoma, head and neck, liver or kidney cancer.

This rearrangement joins TRBV27 to TRBJ2-1; TRBD2 aligns across 10 bases. CDR3 length: 17 amino acids. V dropped 2 bases and J dropped 4; count of bases not matched to a gene: 8. Germline V gene lookup returns CDR1 MNHEY and CDR2 SMNVEV (reference sequence). CDR3 sequence: CASSLAPQLAGYNEQFF. The CDR3 coding sequence is TGTGCCAGCAGTTTAGCCCCCCAACTAGCGGGGTACAATGAGCAGTTCTTC.

This chain connects TRBV4-1 to TRBJ2-1; D gene unclear. Per the germline V gene, CDR1 is MGHRA and CDR2 is YSYEKL. This CDR3 is 11 amino acids long. With 1 base removed from V and 9 bases from J, the gap between germline ends came to 4 bases. The CDR3 sequence is CASSQGREQFF. The DNA for the CDR3 is TGCGCCAGCAGCCAAGGGCGTGAGCAGTTCTTC.

J is TRBJ1-5 and V is TRBV4-1; no clear D. Germline lookup yields CDR1 MGHRA and CDR2 YSYEKL. V was pared by 6 bases and J by 2 bases, with 14 bases between. The CDR3 extends over 15 amino acids. CDR3 amino acids: CASSLLGRGNQPQHF. For the CDR3, the DNA is TGCGCCAGCAGTCTCCTGGGCCGGGGCAATCAGCCCCAGCATTTT.

V and J are TRBV6-5 and TRBJ2-7, with TRBD1 matching 9 bases. Looked up from germline, CDR1 is MNHEY and CDR2 is SVGAGI. J lost 1 base, V lost 4 bases, and 5 bases had no gene match. This CDR3 has 15 residues. The CDR3 DNA sequence: TGTGCCAGCAGTTTAGGGACAGGGAATTCCTACGAGCAGTACTTC. Translation: CASSLGTGNSYEQYF.

V usage is TRBV13 and J usage is TRBJ2-1, with TRBD2 matching over 7 bases. CDR1 is PRHDT, CDR2 FYEKMQ, per germline (reference sequence). The CDR3 totals 14 residues. With 6 bases clipped from V and 3 bases from J, the junction kept 5 bases outside the gene matches. CDR3 amino acids: CASRMGLIYNEQFF. For the CDR3, the DNA is TGTGCCAGCAGAATGGGACTAATCTACAATGAGCAGTTCTTC.

The chain combines TRBV28 with TRBJ1-2; D is ambiguous. V lost 5 bases and J 4 bases, leaving 17 bases between the germline ends. Germline loops: CDR1 MDHEN, CDR2 SYDVKM. The length of the CDR3 is 15 residues. The CDR3: CASSPRTEGIYGYTF. The DNA for the CDR3 is TGTGCCAGCAGTCCGAGGACCGAGGGAATCTATGGCTACACCTTC.

The chain carries TRBV7-8 and TRBJ2-7; D call uncertain. Germline V lookup: CDR1 SGHVS, CDR2 FQNEAQ. V lost 4 bases and J 4 bases, leaving 14 bases between the germline ends. The CDR3 runs to 14 residues. The CDR3 DNA is TGTGCCAGCAGCTCGACGGGCTTGGGGTACGAGCAGTACTTC. Translating it yields CASSSTGLGYEQYF.

The rearrangement links TRBV25-1 to TRBJ2-1, with 9 bases that match TRBD2. The CDR3 length is 13 residues. The ends lost 6 bases at V and 7 bases at J; junction bases unmatched: 4. Germline CDR1 reads MGHDK; CDR2 reads SYGVNS. Here the CDR3 reads CASSWTSDNEQFF. CDR3 in DNA: TGTGCCAGCAGCTGGACTAGCGATAATGAGCAGTTCTTC.

The rearrangement links TRBV6-6 to TRBJ1-6, with TRBD1 matching 11 bases. This CDR3 contains 15 residues. Trimming at V came to 0 bases and at J to 10 bases, leaving 2 bases not matched to a gene. Germline V gene lookup returns CDR1 MNHNY and CDR2 SVGAGI (reference sequence). For the CDR3, the DNA is TGTGCCAGCAGTTACTCCGGACAGGGGGCATCACCCCTCCACTTT. Translated: CASSYSGQGASPLHF.

The genes are TRBV4-3 and TRBJ1-6; no firm D call. Trimming took 0 bases from V and 10 from J, leaving 13 bases between them. This CDR3 has 15 residues. Germline CDR1 reads LGHNA; CDR2 reads YSLEER. Here the CDR3 DNA reads TGCGCCAGCAGCCAAGATGAATCAGTCTTATCACCCCTCCACTTT. Amino acid sequence: CASSQDESVLSPLHF.

This clone has just one count. This chain uses TRBV19 with TRBJ2-7, with TRBD1 matching over 8 bases. The trim removed 10 bases at V and 7 bases at J, leaving 15 bases unmatched. Germline values: CDR1 LNHDA, CDR2 SQIVND (reference sequence). The CDR3 covers 14 residues. This chain's CDR3 is CAISRDRRGGEQYF. CDR3 coding DNA: TGTGCCATCAGTAGGGACAGGAGAGGCGGGGAGCAGTACTTC. Full variable domain (missing parts from reference TRBV19 and TRBJ2-7): DGGITQSPKYLFRKEGQNVTLSCEQNLNHDAMYWYRQDPGQGLRLIYYSQIVNDFQKGDIAEGYSVSREKKESFPLTVTSAQKNPTAFYLCAISRDRRGGEQYFGPGTRLTVT.

The V and J genes are TRBV2 and TRBJ1-2; D unclear. The V end lost 9 bases, the J end lost 0 bases, and 14 bases lay between the germline ends. The CDR3 is 14 amino acids. CDR1 is SNHLY, CDR2 FYNNEI, per germline. The CDR3 loop is CARARVAANYGYTF. The CDR3 region has the DNA TGTGCCAGGGCCCGGGTGGCAGCTAACTATGGCTACACCTTC. The variable domain in full, completed from reference TRBV2 and TRBJ1-2, reads EPEVTQTPSHQVTQMGQEVILRCVPISNHLYFYWYRQILGQKVEFLVSFYNNEISEKSEIFDDQFSVERPDGSNFTLKIRSTKLEDSAMYFCARARVAANYGYTFGSGTRLTVV.

J is TRBJ2-7 and V is TRBV4-1; the D gene could be TRBD1 or TRBD2 (6 bases each). Trimming removed 1 base at V and 6 bases at J, with 13 bases between. CDR3 size: 14 residues. Per germline, CDR1 MGHRA and CDR2 YSYEKL. CDR3: CASSQVEGGGEQYF. CDR3 nucleotides: TGCGCCAGCAGCCAAGTTGAGGGGGGCGGCGAGCAGTACTTC.

The chain uses TRBV7-6 and TRBJ2-7; 14 positions match TRBD2. The V segment lost 5 bases and the J segment 6 bases; nucleotides outside the gene matches: 12. CDR3 length: 17 amino acids. Germline CDR1 SGHVS, CDR2 FNYEAQ. The CDR3 protein is CASSRLAGGPVMGEQYF. CDR3 DNA sequence: TGTGCCAGCAGCCGACTAGCGGGAGGGCCGGTGATGGGCGAGCAGTACTTC. The full variable domain, with the rest looked up from reference TRBV7-6 and TRBJ2-7, is GAGVSQSPRYKVTKRGQDVALRCDPISGHVSLYWYRQALGQGPEFLTYFNYEAQQDKSGLPNDRFSAERPEGSISTLTIQRTEQRDSAMYRCASSRLAGGPVMGEQYFGPGTRLTVT.

The chain is built from TRBV6-6 and TRBJ1-1; tentative D call: TRBD1 (6 bases). The CDR3 has 13 amino acids. Trimming took 10 bases from V and 5 from J, leaving 17 bases between them. Germline lookup yields CDR1 MNHNY and CDR2 SVGAGI (reference sequence). The CDR3 coding sequence is TGTGCCACCTGGGGGGCAGGGAGGACTGAAGCTTTCTTT. This translates into CATWGAGRTEAFF.

The rearrangement uses TRBV5-3 and TRBJ1-3, with D perhaps TRBD1 (5 bases). TRBV5-3 carries the ORF label, with uncertain function. Trimming took off 0 bases at V and 0 bases at J, with 7 bases between the two ends. CDR3 length equals 15 residues. Here the CDR3 DNA reads TGTGCCAGAAGCTTGGCGGGGCTCTCTGGAAACACCATATATTTT. It encodes CARSLAGLSGNTIYF.

The chain is built from TRBV11-2 and TRBJ2-7; 10 positions match TRBD1. The CDR3 consists of 15 residues. Germline CDR1 and CDR2: SGHAT and FQNNGV. With V trimmed by 9 bases and J by 7 bases, 15 bases remained unmatched. The DNA for the CDR3 is TGTGCCAGTCTTTCGGCCGGGACAGGGGTTTGGGAGCAGTACTTC. This encodes CASLSAGTGVWEQYF.

The rearrangement links TRBV6-1 to TRBJ2-3; TRBD2 is a possible D gene (6 bases). With 4 bases removed from V and 4 bases from J, the gap between germline ends came to 12 bases. Germline V gene sequence: CDR1 MNHNS, CDR2 SASEGT. This CDR3 is built from 14 residues. CDR3 in amino acids: CASSGYGSPDTQYF. The CDR3 DNA is TGTGCCAGCAGTGGATACGGGAGCCCAGATACGCAGTATTTT.

The chain combines TRBV6-1 with TRBJ2-7; TRBD1 is a possible D gene (6 bases). Trimming cost V 7 bases and J 0 bases, with 10 bases left between them. This CDR3 is 13 amino acids long. The germline gives CDR1 MNHNS, CDR2 SASEGT. The DNA for the CDR3 is TGTGCCAGCATCGGGGACATCTCCTACGAGCAGTACTTC. Its translation is CASIGDISYEQYF.

This chain uses TRBV10-2 with TRBJ2-3, with 12 bases fitting TRBD2. CDR1 and CDR2 (germline): WSHSY, SAAADI. This CDR3 contains 15 residues. V dropped 6 bases and J dropped 8; count of bases not matched to a gene: 9. CDR3 sequence (DNA): TGCGCCAGCAGCAACGGACTAGCGGGATACGGTACGCAGTATTTT. This translates into CASSNGLAGYGTQYF.

The rearrangement links TRBV2 to TRBJ2-2, with D perhaps matching TRBD1 or TRBD2 (5 bases each). Germline loops: CDR1 SNHLY, CDR2 FYNNEI. The V end was cut by 2 bases, the J end by 7 bases, with 11 bases between. This CDR3 comprises 14 residues. The CDR3 sequence: CASSERVGDGELFF. The CDR3 region has the DNA TGTGCCAGCAGTGAAAGGGTGGGGGACGGGGAGCTGTTTTTT.

The chain is built from TRBV19 and TRBJ2-7; D may be TRBD1 (5 bases). The CDR3 is 15 residues long. The V and J ends lost 0 bases and 3 bases respectively, with 12 bases between them. Germline V gene data show CDR1 as LNHDA and CDR2 as SQIVND (reference sequence). The chain's CDR3 is CASSIDRRGFYEQYF. CDR3 DNA: TGTGCCAGTAGTATAGATCGTAGGGGTTTCTACGAGCAGTACTTC.

The chain is built from TRBV30 and TRBJ2-2; D call uncertain. The germline V and J ends were trimmed by 3 bases and 2 bases, with 10 bases remaining between them. The V gene's germline CDR1 is GTSNPN and CDR2 SVGIG (reference sequence). CDR3 length: 14 amino acids. The CDR3 is CAWRGGINTGELFF. For the CDR3, the DNA is TGTGCCTGGAGGGGTGGTATCAACACCGGGGAGCTGTTTTTT.

The table lists this clone with a count of one. The rearrangement joins TRBV4-1 to TRBJ1-5, with D maybe TRBD1 (5 bases). The CDR3 extends over 16 amino acids. Trimming shortened V by 1 base and J by 0 bases, and 10 bases separated the two germline ends. Germline values: CDR1 MGHRA, CDR2 YSYEKL. The CDR3 reads CASSQGQPYSNQPQHF. CDR3 in DNA: TGCGCCAGCAGCCAAGGACAGCCTTATAGCAATCAGCCCCAGCATTTT.

The V call is TRBV9, the J call TRBJ1-5, with 9 nucleotides matching TRBD1. Germline values: CDR1 SGDLS, CDR2 YYNGEE. V was pared by 4 bases and J by 4 bases, with 6 bases of the junction left unmatched. The CDR3 consists of 15 residues. The CDR3 loop reads CASSPWTGENQPQHF. The CDR3 DNA sequence: TGTGCCAGCAGCCCCTGGACAGGGGAGAATCAGCCCCAGCATTTT.

The gene calls are TRBV6-6 and TRBJ1-1; D ambiguous. The V and J ends lost 6 bases and 4 bases respectively, with 12 bases between them. From germline, CDR1 is MNHNY and CDR2 SVGAGI (reference sequence). The CDR3 runs 13 residues. CDR3 region: CASSGNFGTEAFF. CDR3 DNA: TGTGCCAGCAGCGGGAATTTTGGCACTGAAGCTTTCTTT.

The CDR3 loop is CAWEIPPYEQYF. In nucleotides, the CDR3 is TGTGCCTGGGAGATCCCCCCCTACGAGCAGTACTTC. This rearrangement joins TRBV30 to TRBJ2-7; D remains ambiguous. Germline V lookup: CDR1 GTSNPN, CDR2 SVGIG (reference sequence). This CDR3 spans 12 amino acids. The V end lost 5 bases, the J end lost 2 bases, and 10 bases lay between the germline ends.

The chain links TRBV27 to TRBJ1-2, with a tentative D call TRBD1 (5 bases). CDR3 length equals 13 residues. Trimming stripped 9 bases from V and 2 bases from J, with 13 bases between. Germline lookup yields CDR1 MNHEY and CDR2 SMNVEV (reference sequence). Here the CDR3 reads CASGQGYNYGYTF. CDR3 DNA: TGTGCCAGTGGCCAGGGTTACAACTATGGCTACACCTTC.

This rearrangement joins TRBV19 to TRBJ2-7; 8 positions match TRBD1. Trimming cost V 5 bases and J 3 bases; bases outside gene matches: 12. The CDR3 is 16 residues long. Germline values: CDR1 LNHDA, CDR2 SQIVND (reference sequence). CDR3 coding DNA: TGTGCCAGTAGTGTAAGACAGGGGCCCTCACACTACGAGCAGTACTTC. Protein: CASSVRQGPSHYEQYF.

The J gene is TRBJ2-5, the V gene TRBV27; TRBD2 aligns across 12 bases. Per germline, CDR1 MNHEY and CDR2 SMNVEV (reference sequence). The V and J ends lost 3 bases and 0 bases, in that order; junction bases with no gene match: 5. The CDR3 consists of 17 residues. CDR3 nucleotide sequence: TGTGCCAGCAGTTTCCACGGGACTAGCGGGTACCAAGAGACCCAGTACTTC. The encoded protein is CASSFHGTSGYQETQYF.

The V and J genes are TRBV21-1 and TRBJ1-4. TRBV21-1 is given as a pseudogene. The CDR3 covers 16 residues. As DNA, the CDR3 is TGTGCCAGCAGCAAATGCGGACCGGCGACTAATGAAAAACTGTTTTTT. Residues: CASSKCGPATNEKLFF.